The 5 T cell receptor beta chains presented below share a single source sample, sequenced in a study of patients and donors after allogeneic stem cell transplantation. One entry per CDR3 protein results from TCRdb running MiXCR on the RT-PCR reads. The sample carries about a million distinct CDR3 sequences, more than 15% recorded once. The specimen was blood, either unsorted or a sorted T cell fraction (not recorded which). The receptors were sampled from a human donor who was either an allogeneic HSCT recipient or a stem cell or donor lymphocyte infusion donor (not recorded which). It is not recorded whose cells these are; they may come from a transplant donor.

There are a few counts of this clonotype. This chain connects TRBV5-5 to TRBJ2-5; the match to TRBD2 covers 13 bases. Germline V gives CDR1 SGHKS, CDR2 YYEKEE (reference sequence). The CDR3 has 16 residues. Trimming took 4 bases from V and 7 from J; bases not matched to a gene: 10. CDR3 in DNA: TGTGCCAGCAGCCTCGGGACTAGCGGGACGCTCGGGACCCAGTACTTC. Translating it yields CASSLGTSGTLGTQYF.

Ten or more counts support this clonotype. V usage is TRBV5-1 and J usage is TRBJ2-2; TRBD2 is a possible D gene (6 bases). V shed 4 bases and J shed 0 bases, with 13 bases lying between them. CDR3 length equals 16 residues. CDR1 SGHRS and CDR2 YFSETQ come from the germline V gene. The CDR3 sequence is CASSPFSSANTGELFF. CDR3 DNA: TGCGCCAGCAGCCCGTTTTCTAGCGCGAACACCGGGGAGCTGTTTTTT.

There are a few counts of this clonotype. The rearrangement links TRBV4-2 to TRBJ2-6; unclear D gene. CDR1 is LGHNA, CDR2 YNFKEQ, per germline. Trimming cost V 0 bases and J 1 base, with 10 bases left between them. The CDR3 loop spans 17 amino acids. CDR3 nucleotide sequence: TGTGCCAGCAGCCAAGAATTAAGAGTGTCTGGGGCCAACGTCCTGACTTTC. It is translated as CASSQELRVSGANVLTF.

This chain uses TRBV12-3 or TRBV12-4 with TRBJ1-2; tentatively, D is TRBD1 (5 bases). V lost 3 bases to trimming and J lost 7 bases, with 18 bases between them. The CDR3 covers 15 residues. The CDR3, as DNA: TGTGCCAGCAGTTTTCCGGGCAGGGTTAATGGTGGCTACACCTTC. Its protein product is CASSFPGRVNGGYTF.

The J gene is TRBJ1-1, the V gene TRBV7-9; D is ambiguous. The germline CDR1 and CDR2 sequences are SEHNR and FQNEAQ (reference sequence). Trimming cost V 5 bases and J 2 bases, with 12 bases left between them. CDR3 size: 14 residues. CDR3 in amino acids: CASSLPRTNTEAFF. CDR3 DNA: TGTGCCAGCAGCCTCCCGCGGACTAACACTGAAGCTTTCTTT.